Below are 26 T cell receptor beta chains sequenced from a single sample in a study of molecular identifiers for immune sequencing clone quantification. TCRdb recomputed calls from the PCR reads with MiXCR, one row per CDR3 protein. The table records under 650,000 distinct CDR3 sequences, 15% to 20% of them present only once. Sequencing input: naive CD8+ T cells from blood, with Jurkat cell RNA spiked in. The subset was: FACS-sorted CD8+CD4-CCR7+CD45RA+ naive T cells. These receptors were collected from a human donor in good health. Some libraries in this study had Jurkat cell RNA spiked in.

This chain uses TRBV6-2 or TRBV6-3 with TRBJ2-7; a weak D match, TRBD1 (6 bases). The CDR3 runs 12 residues. V was cut by 7 bases and J by 2 bases, with 9 bases left in between. In germline, CDR1 is MNHEY, CDR2 SVGEGT. In nucleotides, the CDR3 is TGTGCCAGCATAGGACAGACCTACGAGCAGTACTTC. Amino acids: CASIGQTYEQYF.

To note about this clonotype: A much bigger clone sits one base away, suggesting this may be a read error. The V call is TRBV5-1, the J call TRBJ1-4; D remains unclear. The V gene lost 4 bases and the J gene lost 7 bases, with 20 bases spanning the gap. Germline CDR1 and CDR2: SGHRS and YFSETQ. This CDR3 has 16 residues. The CDR3 DNA follows: TGCGCCAGCAGCCTTGATAATGACGGCCCAGCTGAAAAACTGTTTTTT. Translated: CASSLDNDGPAEKLFF.

The chain is built from TRBV3-1 and TRBJ1-2; D perhaps matches TRBD1 (6 bases). The germline V gene has CDR1 LGHDT and CDR2 YNNKEL (reference sequence). This CDR3 spans 15 amino acids. With 2 bases removed from V and 5 bases from J, the gap between germline ends came to 15 bases. The CDR3 region is CASSQTGQPNYGYTF. CDR3 nucleotide sequence: TGTGCCAGCAGCCAAACCGGACAGCCAAATTATGGCTACACCTTC.

This clonotype has only a few counts. J is TRBJ2-2 and V is TRBV7-9; 12 bases are a match to TRBD2. The CDR3 consists of 17 residues. Germline values: CDR1 SEHNR, CDR2 FQNEAQ (reference sequence). V was clipped by 7 bases and J by 0 bases; unmatched bases: 6. This CDR3 is CASTDPSGGANTGELFF. The CDR3 DNA sequence: TGTGCCAGCACCGATCCTAGCGGGGGGGCGAACACCGGGGAGCTGTTTTTT.

The chain uses TRBV6-2 or TRBV6-3 and TRBJ2-2; D gene uncertain. CDR1 is MNHEY and CDR2 is SVGEGT in the germline V gene. V was trimmed by 2 bases and J by 3 bases, leaving 10 bases between them. This CDR3 contains 15 residues. CDR3 in DNA: TGTGCCAGCAGTTACGACACGTCATACACCGGGGAGCTGTTTTTT. This sequence encodes CASSYDTSYTGELFF.

This clonotype appeared a few times. The V and J genes are TRBV6-2 or TRBV6-3 and TRBJ1-1; 8 bases match TRBD1. This CDR3 spans 16 amino acids. Germline CDR1 is MNHEY and CDR2 is SVGEGT. The V and J ends lost 2 bases and 1 base, in that order; junction bases with no gene match: 6. The CDR3 DNA sequence: TGTGCCAGCAGTTACCCACCCGGGACAGGGAACACTGAAGCTTTCTTT. Encoded protein: CASSYPPGTGNTEAFF.

V usage is TRBV2 and J usage is TRBJ1-2; 7 nucleotides match TRBD1. Germline V gene sequence: CDR1 SNHLY, CDR2 FYNNEI. V trimming: 1 base; J trimming: 2 bases; junction bases outside the gene matches: 7. The CDR3 has 16 residues. The CDR3 reads CASSEGWDRPNYGYTF. The CDR3 DNA follows: TGTGCCAGCAGTGAAGGTTGGGACAGACCAAACTATGGCTACACCTTC.

The chain has TRBV21-1 and TRBJ2-1; the DNA was not compared with TRBD1, the D call given in the table. TRBV21-1 counts as a pseudogene. The CDR3 covers 18 residues. The DNA for the CDR3 is TGTGCCAGCAGCAAAGGGGGGAAAGGATGCAGGGTTTTCTTTGAGCAGTTCTTC. This encodes CASSKGGKGCRVFFEQFF.

This clonotype was seen many times. The chain couples TRBV20-1 to TRBJ1-5, with 11 bases aligning to TRBD1. This CDR3 region has 17 residues. The V and J ends lost 1 base and 2 bases, in that order; junction bases with no gene match: 7. The germline V gene encodes CDR1 DFQATT and CDR2 SNEGSKA (reference sequence). The DNA of the CDR3 is TGCAGTGCTAGAGGGGACAGGGGGGTGGTGGGCAATCAGCCCCAGCATTTT. Its protein is CSARGDRGVVGNQPQHF.

In its sample, this clonotype was seen many times. The chain combines TRBV27 with TRBJ1-5; 8 bases align to TRBD1. Trimming removed 5 bases from V and 1 base from J; junction bases left unmatched: 7. CDR1 is MNHEY and CDR2 is SMNVEV in the germline V gene (reference sequence). The CDR3 is 16 residues long. The CDR3 here is CASSNGQGPSNQPQHF. The CDR3 DNA is TGTGCCAGCAGTAACGGACAGGGACCAAGCAATCAGCCCCAGCATTTT.

On this clonotype itself: A much larger clone differs by one base, so this may be a read error. J is TRBJ1-1 and V is TRBV11-2; TRBD1 might be the D (5 bases). The CDR3 is 11 residues long. V lost 5 bases, J lost 11 bases, and 12 bases lay in between. Per the germline V gene, CDR1 is SGHAT and CDR2 is FQNNGV. CDR3 sequence: CASSPTGWAFF. The CDR3 DNA reads TGTGCCAGCAGCCCCACAGGTTGGGCTTTCTTT.

This chain joins TRBV30 and TRBJ1-3, with D perhaps matching TRBD1 (6 bases). Trimming stripped 0 bases from V and 0 bases from J, with 18 bases between. This CDR3 has 18 amino acids. Germline values: CDR1 GTSNPN, CDR2 SVGIG (reference sequence). The CDR3 sequence is CAWSVLRGKPISGNTIYF. In nucleotides, the CDR3 is TGTGCCTGGAGTGTACTGAGGGGGAAGCCAATCTCTGGAAACACCATATATTTT. Full variable domain (remainder filled in from reference TRBV30 and TRBJ1-3): SQTIHQWPATLVQPVGSPLSLECTVEGTSNPNLYWYRQAAGRGLQLLFYSVGIGQISSEVPQNLSASRPQDRQFILSSKKLLLSDSGFYLCAWSVLRGKPISGNTIYFGEGSWLTVV.

This clonotype was observed a handful of times. The CDR3 spells CASSQQGAGDEQYF. The CDR3 DNA sequence: TGTGCCAGCAGCCAACAGGGGGCTGGCGACGAGCAGTACTTC. This rearrangement joins TRBV13 to TRBJ2-7, with TRBD1 identical over 9 bases. Trimming removed 5 bases from V and 5 bases from J; junction bases left unmatched: 7. Germline values: CDR1 PRHDT, CDR2 FYEKMQ (reference sequence). The CDR3 sequence is 14 residues long.

This clonotype has a handful of counts. This sequence joins TRBV2 and TRBJ2-5; D is possibly TRBD1 or TRBD2 (6 bases each). The germline gives CDR1 SNHLY, CDR2 FYNNEI. V was clipped by 2 bases and J by 4 bases, with 17 bases between them. The CDR3 has 16 residues. The CDR3 loop is CASSEYLLGGGETQYF. The CDR3 DNA sequence: TGTGCCAGCAGTGAATATTTGTTAGGGGGAGGAGAGACCCAGTACTTC.

J is TRBJ1-5 and V is TRBV7-6; 9 positions agree with TRBD1. Trimming at V came to 1 base and at J to 7 bases, leaving 11 bases not matched to a gene. This CDR3 has 17 residues. Germline CDR1 SGHVS, CDR2 FNYEAQ. The CDR3 nucleotides read TGTGCCAGCAGCTTAGAATTGGGGGGACAGGGTGGACAGCCCCAGCATTTT. Protein sequence: CASSLELGGQGGQPQHF.

In this sample, this clonotype turned up many times. The chain joins TRBV4-3 to TRBJ2-6, with 7 bases identical to TRBD2. The CDR3 has 18 amino acids. CDR1 is LGHNA and CDR2 is YSLEER in the germline V gene. J lost 0 bases, V lost 0 bases, and 5 bases had no gene match. CDR3 sequence (DNA): TGCGCCAGCAGCCAAGATAATAGCGGGTACTCTGGGGCCAACGTCCTGACTTTC. Encoded protein: CASSQDNSGYSGANVLTF.

In this sample, this clonotype turned up many times. The CDR3 sequence: CAWTEDWKDTQYF. The CDR3 DNA reads as TGTGCCTGGACCGAGGACTGGAAAGATACGCAGTATTTT. The rearrangement uses TRBV30 and TRBJ2-3, with D tentatively TRBD2 (5 bases). Trimming removed 4 bases from V and 5 bases from J, with 13 bases in between. The CDR3 has 13 residues. Germline V gene lookup returns CDR1 GTSNPN and CDR2 SVGIG (reference sequence).

This clonotype was recorded at least ten times. The chain uses TRBV29-1 and TRBJ1-2; a possible D gene is TRBD1 (6 bases). CDR1 and CDR2 from the germline V gene are SQVTM and ANQGSEA. Trimming stripped 3 bases from V and 7 bases from J, with 18 bases between. The CDR3 covers 14 residues. The CDR3 spells CSVDRGEGFGGYTF. The CDR3 DNA follows: TGCAGCGTTGACAGGGGCGAGGGGTTTGGTGGCTACACCTTC.

The table lists this clonotype with many counts. The rearrangement links TRBV4-3 to TRBJ1-1, with D uncertain. The germline CDR1 and CDR2 sequences are LGHNA and YSLEER. V was pared by 0 bases and J by 4 bases, with 12 bases between. The CDR3 runs 15 residues. The CDR3 spells CASSQDLGYSTEAFF. The CDR3 DNA reads as TGCGCCAGCAGCCAAGATCTGGGGTATTCCACTGAAGCTTTCTTT.

Of note for this clonotype: A much larger clonotype is one base distant, so this may be a read error. The V and J genes are TRBV11-2 and TRBJ2-5; D is perhaps TRBD1 (6 bases). The CDR3 totals 14 residues. Germline V lookup: CDR1 SGHAT, CDR2 FQNNGV. V was pared by 8 bases and J by 2 bases, with 15 bases between. CDR3 nucleotides: TGTGCCAGCGGCATCCACAGGGAACAAGAGACCCAGTACTTC. Protein sequence: CASGIHREQETQYF.

The table lists this clonotype with a few counts. The V and J genes are TRBV3-1 and TRBJ1-3; maybe TRBD1 (6 bases). Germline V gene lookup returns CDR1 LGHDT and CDR2 YNNKEL (reference sequence). This CDR3 comprises 15 residues. V was shortened by 8 bases and J by 1 base, with 15 bases between the two germline ends. The CDR3 nucleotides read TGTGCCAGCTGTGACGGGGGCAATTCTGGAAACACCATATATTTT. This encodes CASCDGGNSGNTIYF.

This clonotype was observed many times. This sequence joins TRBV7-9 and TRBJ2-5; a possible D gene is TRBD1 (6 bases). Trimming removed 2 bases at V and 2 bases at J, with 21 bases between. Looked up from germline, CDR1 is SEHNR and CDR2 is FQNEAQ (reference sequence). CDR3 length: 18 residues. The DNA of the CDR3 is TGTGCCAGCAGCTTACCATCAGGGGCCTCAACCTCGCAAGAGACCCAGTACTTC. Translation: CASSLPSGASTSQETQYF.

In this sample, this clonotype turned up many times. The chain is built from TRBV28 and TRBJ2-7, with TRBD2 matching 13 bases. There are 15 residues in the CDR3. Unmatched junction bases numbered 6, after V lost 5 bases and J lost 5 bases. Germline CDR1 MDHEN, CDR2 SYDVKM. The CDR3 nucleotides are TGTGCCAGCAGTCCACAAGGACTAGCGGGAGACGAGCAGTACTTC. Translating it yields CASSPQGLAGDEQYF.

The chain uses TRBV7-2 and TRBJ2-7, with a weak D call TRBD1 (6 bases). CDR1 and CDR2 (germline): SGHTA, FQGNSA. V shed 5 bases and J shed 2 bases, with 22 bases lying between them. There are 17 residues in the CDR3. CDR3 DNA: TGTGCCAGCAGCCCAATGAATGGTTGGGACACCGCCTACGAGCAGTACTTC. Translated, it gives CASSPMNGWDTAYEQYF.

A note on this clonotype: This may arise from a read error, as a much more abundant clone is one base away. The rearrangement uses TRBV5-3 and TRBJ2-7; D is unresolved. TRBV5-3 belongs to the ORF category, with a function that is uncertain. The CDR3 is made up of 15 amino acids. Trimming removed 10 bases at V and 1 base at J, with 21 bases between. The CDR3 sequence is CAGSSPQTSSYEQYF. In DNA form, the CDR3 reads TGTGCCGGCAGCTCCCCACAGACTTCATCCTACGAGCAGTACTTC.

This clonotype was seen at least ten times. The chain recombines TRBV7-9 with TRBJ1-4; D is ambiguous. The germline V gene has CDR1 SEHNR and CDR2 FQNEAQ (reference sequence). Trimming stripped 5 bases from V and 0 bases from J, with 13 bases between. The length of the CDR3 is 16 residues. The CDR3, as DNA: TGTGCCAGCAGCGAGGCCCACCGGGCAACTAATGAAAAACTGTTTTTT. This encodes CASSEAHRATNEKLFF.